This TCR beta chain was sequenced for a study of T cell changes during pregnancy in multiple sclerosis. The data were produced by immunoSEQ multiplex PCR, yet TCRdb's version contains in-frame clones alone and is incomplete. Of about 68,000 clones listed, roughly nine tenths are singletons. With 2 bases removed from V and 4 bases from J, the gap between germline ends came to 26 bases. Germline lookup yields CDR1 ENHRY and CDR2 SYGVKD. The CDR3 sequence is 19 residues long. The chain has TRBV10-3 and TRBJ1-2; no reliable D call. The source was peripheral blood, collected in the third trimester of pregnancy. The TCR comes from a female donor with multiple sclerosis, enrolled in a pregnancy study. CDR3: CAISERERNTTAESYGYTF. CDR3 DNA: TGTGCCATCAGTGAGAGAGAGCGGAATACGACTGCTGAGAGCTATGGCTACACCTTC.